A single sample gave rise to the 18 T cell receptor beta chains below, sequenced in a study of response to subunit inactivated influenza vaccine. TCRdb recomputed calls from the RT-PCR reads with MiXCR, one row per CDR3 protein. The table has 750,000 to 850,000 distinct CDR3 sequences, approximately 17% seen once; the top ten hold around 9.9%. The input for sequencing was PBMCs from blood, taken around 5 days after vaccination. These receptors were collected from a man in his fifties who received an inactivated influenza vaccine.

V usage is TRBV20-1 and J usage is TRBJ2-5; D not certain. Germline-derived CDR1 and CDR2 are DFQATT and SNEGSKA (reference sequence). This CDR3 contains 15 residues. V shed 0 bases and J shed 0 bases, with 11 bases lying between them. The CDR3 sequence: CSARDFTSHQETQYF. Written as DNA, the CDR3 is TGCAGTGCTAGAGATTTCACCTCACACCAAGAGACCCAGTACTTC.

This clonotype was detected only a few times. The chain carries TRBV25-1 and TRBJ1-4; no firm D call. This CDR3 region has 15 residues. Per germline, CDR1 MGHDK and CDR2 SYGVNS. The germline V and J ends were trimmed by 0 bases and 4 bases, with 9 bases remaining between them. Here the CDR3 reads CASSEYIHGNEKLFF. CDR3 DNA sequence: TGTGCCAGCAGTGAATACATACACGGTAATGAAAAACTGTTTTTT.

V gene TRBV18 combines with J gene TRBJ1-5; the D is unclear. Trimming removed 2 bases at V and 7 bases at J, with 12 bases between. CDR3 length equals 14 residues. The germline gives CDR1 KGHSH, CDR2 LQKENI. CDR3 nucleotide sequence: TGTGCCAGCTCACCAAGGCGGGATGGGCAGCCCCAGCATTTT. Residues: CASSPRRDGQPQHF.

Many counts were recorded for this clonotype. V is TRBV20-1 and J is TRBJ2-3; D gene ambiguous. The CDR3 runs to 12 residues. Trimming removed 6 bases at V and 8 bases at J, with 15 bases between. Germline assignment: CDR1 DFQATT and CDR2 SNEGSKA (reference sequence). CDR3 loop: CSAADRSGTQYF. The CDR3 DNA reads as TGCAGTGCCGCGGACCGCTCGGGTACGCAGTATTTT.

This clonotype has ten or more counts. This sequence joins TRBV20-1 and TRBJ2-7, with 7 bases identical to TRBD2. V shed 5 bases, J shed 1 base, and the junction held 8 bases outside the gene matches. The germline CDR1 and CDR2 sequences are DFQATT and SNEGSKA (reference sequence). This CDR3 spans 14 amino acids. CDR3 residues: CSALGLDESYEQYF. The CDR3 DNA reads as TGCAGTGCTCTAGGACTAGATGAATCCTACGAGCAGTACTTC.

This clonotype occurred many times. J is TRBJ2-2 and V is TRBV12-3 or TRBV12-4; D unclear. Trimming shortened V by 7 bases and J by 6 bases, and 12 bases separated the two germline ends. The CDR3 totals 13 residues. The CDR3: CASTFREAGELFF. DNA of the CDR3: TGTGCCAGCACCTTCAGAGAGGCCGGGGAGCTGTTTTTT.

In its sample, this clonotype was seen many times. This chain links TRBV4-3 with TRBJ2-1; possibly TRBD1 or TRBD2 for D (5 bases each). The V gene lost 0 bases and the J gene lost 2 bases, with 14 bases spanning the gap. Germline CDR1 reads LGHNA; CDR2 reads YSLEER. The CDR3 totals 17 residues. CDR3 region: CASSQEVGESPYNEQFF. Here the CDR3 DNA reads TGCGCCAGCAGCCAAGAGGTGGGGGAAAGCCCCTACAATGAGCAGTTCTTC.

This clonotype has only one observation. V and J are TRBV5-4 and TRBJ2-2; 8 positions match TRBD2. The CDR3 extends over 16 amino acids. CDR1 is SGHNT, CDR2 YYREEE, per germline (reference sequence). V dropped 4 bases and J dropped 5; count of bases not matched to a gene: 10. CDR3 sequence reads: CASSEAGGAVTGELFF. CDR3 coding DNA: TGTGCCAGCAGCGAAGCCGGGGGGGCCGTAACCGGGGAGCTGTTTTTT.

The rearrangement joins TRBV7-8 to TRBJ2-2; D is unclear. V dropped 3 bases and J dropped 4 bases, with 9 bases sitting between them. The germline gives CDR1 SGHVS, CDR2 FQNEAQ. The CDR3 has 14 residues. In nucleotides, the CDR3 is TGTGCCAGCAGCTTTCGTATGGGCACCGGGGAGCTGTTTTTT. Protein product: CASSFRMGTGELFF.

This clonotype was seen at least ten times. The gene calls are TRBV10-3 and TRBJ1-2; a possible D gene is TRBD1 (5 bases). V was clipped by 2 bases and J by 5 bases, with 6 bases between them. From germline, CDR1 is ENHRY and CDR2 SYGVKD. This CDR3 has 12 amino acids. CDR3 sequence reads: CAISEPGYGYTF. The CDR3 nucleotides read TGTGCCATCAGTGAGCCAGGGTATGGCTACACCTTC.

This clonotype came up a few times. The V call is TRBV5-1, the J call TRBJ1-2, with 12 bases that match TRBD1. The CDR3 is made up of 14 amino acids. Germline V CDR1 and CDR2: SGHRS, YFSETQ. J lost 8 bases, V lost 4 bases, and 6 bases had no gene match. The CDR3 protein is CASSPGTGGVGYTF. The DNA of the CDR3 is TGCGCCAGCAGCCCCGGGACAGGGGGCGTCGGCTACACCTTC.

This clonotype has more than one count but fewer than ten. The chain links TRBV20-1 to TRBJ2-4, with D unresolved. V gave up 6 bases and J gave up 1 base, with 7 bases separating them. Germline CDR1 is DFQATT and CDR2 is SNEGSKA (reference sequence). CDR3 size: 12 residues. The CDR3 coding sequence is TGCAGTGCCGACGTCGCCAAAAACATTCAGTACTTC. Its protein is CSADVAKNIQYF.

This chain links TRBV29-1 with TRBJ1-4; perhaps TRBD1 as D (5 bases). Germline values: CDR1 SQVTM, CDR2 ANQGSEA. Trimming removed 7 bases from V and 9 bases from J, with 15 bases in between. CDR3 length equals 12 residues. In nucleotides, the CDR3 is TGCAGCGCCTTGGTCGGGGACCAAAAACTGTTTTTT. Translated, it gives CSALVGDQKLFF.

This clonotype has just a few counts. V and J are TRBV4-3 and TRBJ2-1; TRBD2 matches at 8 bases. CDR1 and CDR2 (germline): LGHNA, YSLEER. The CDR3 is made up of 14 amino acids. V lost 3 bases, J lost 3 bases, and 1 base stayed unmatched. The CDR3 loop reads CASSHSGNYNEQFF. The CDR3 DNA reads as TGCGCCAGCAGCCATAGCGGGAACTACAATGAGCAGTTCTTC.

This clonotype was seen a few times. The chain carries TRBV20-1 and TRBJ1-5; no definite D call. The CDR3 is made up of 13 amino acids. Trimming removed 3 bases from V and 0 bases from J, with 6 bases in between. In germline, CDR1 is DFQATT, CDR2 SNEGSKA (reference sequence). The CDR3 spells CSASPHSNQPQHF. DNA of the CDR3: TGCAGTGCTAGCCCCCATAGCAATCAGCCCCAGCATTTT.

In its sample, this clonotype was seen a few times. CDR3 sequence: CSVENPLGAPQYF. CDR3 DNA sequence: TGCAGCGTTGAAAATCCCTTGGGAGCGCCCCAGTACTTC. The V and J genes are TRBV29-1 and TRBJ2-5; possible D gene TRBD2, 5 bases. Germline V lookup: CDR1 SQVTM, CDR2 ANQGSEA. Trimming took 2 bases from V and 9 from J, leaving 16 bases between them. The CDR3 runs to 13 residues.

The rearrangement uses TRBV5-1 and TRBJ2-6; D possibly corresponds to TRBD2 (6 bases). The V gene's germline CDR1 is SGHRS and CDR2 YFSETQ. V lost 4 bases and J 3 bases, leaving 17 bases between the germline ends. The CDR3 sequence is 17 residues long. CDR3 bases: TGCGCCAGCAGCGCGGGACGCCGGTCGGGTGGGGCCAACGTCCTGACTTTC. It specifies CASSAGRRSGGANVLTF. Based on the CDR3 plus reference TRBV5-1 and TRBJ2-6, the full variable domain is KAGVTQTPRYLIKTRGQQVTLSCSPISGHRSVSWYQQTPGQGLQFLFEYFSETQRNKGNFPGRFSGRQFSNSRSEMNVSTLELGDSALYLCASSAGRRSGGANVLTFGAGSRLTVL.

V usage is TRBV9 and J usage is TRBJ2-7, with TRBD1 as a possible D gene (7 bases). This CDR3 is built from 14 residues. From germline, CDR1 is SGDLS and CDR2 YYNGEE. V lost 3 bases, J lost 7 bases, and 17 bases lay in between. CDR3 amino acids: CASSAASGGREQYF. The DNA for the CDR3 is TGTGCCAGCAGCGCGGCTTCAGGGGGGAGGGAGCAGTACTTC.